This T cell receptor (beta chain) was observed in a study of T cell repertoires in cytomegalovirus infection. Points on this clonotype: With a much larger clone just one base away, this may be a read error.

TCRdb processed the reads anew with MiXCR; each CDR3 protein has one entry. This table has 250,000 to 300,000 distinct CDR3 sequences, 25% appearing once. The length of the CDR3 is 15 residues. V lost 5 bases to trimming and J lost 8 bases, with 19 bases between them. CDR1 and CDR2 (germline): SGHAT, FQNNGV. The sequencing sample was made of PBMCs. This sequence was found in a human donor in good health (CMV status not recorded). Some clones in this sample may be carry-over from other donors' samples. V gene TRBV11-2 combines with J gene TRBJ1-5, with D possibly TRBD1 on 6 matching bases. The CDR3 region is CASSTQGTTGKPQHF. The CDR3 region has the DNA TGTGCCAGCAGCACACAGGGAACAACCGGTAAGCCCCAGCATTTT.